Given below is one TCR beta chain in context. Its antigen is as yet unknown. The data are from a study of early T cells in non-severe SARS-CoV-2 infection. Study-wide background: RNA in bulk from unsorted whole blood was sequenced, and chains were unpaired.

Study-wide results and caveats: VDJdb matching, biased toward anti-spike CD8 responses, missed private and CD4 specificities.

The V and J ends lost 4 bases and 0 bases respectively, with 14 bases between them. CDR1 is SGHDT and CDR2 is YYEEEE in the germline V gene. The CDR3 totals 17 residues. TCRdb ran MiXCR on the 5' RACE reads and lists one entry per CDR3 protein. Of approximately 33,000 distinct CDR3 sequences in the sample, over 4.5% were seen once. Specimen: whole blood. The TCR was taken from an adult who was a healthcare worker with PCR-confirmed SARS-CoV-2 infection or an uninfected control (not recorded which). The genes are TRBV5-6 and TRBJ2-6; D may be TRBD2 (6 bases). CDR3: CASSPLRRGSGANVLTF. The CDR3 DNA sequence: TGTGCCAGCAGCCCCTTAAGGAGGGGCTCTGGGGCCAACGTCCTGACTTTC.